Below, 26 T cell receptor beta chains from the same sample are listed, as sequenced in a study of cytomegalovirus exposure and HLA in healthy donors. PCR was performed using 60 Vbeta and 13 Jbeta primers. Generated by immunoSEQ multiplex PCR, the TCRdb table keeps only in-frame clones and is missing some. This repertoire shows 70,000 to 100,000 clones, roughly 69% found once; its top ten account for approximately 2.9%. Sequencing was performed on PBMCs. The receptors here all came from a man between 45 and 60 years old in good health and CMV-seronegative.

Comments on this clone: One end of the junction is discordant with germline, which a read error may explain. The genes are TRBV7-9 and TRBJ2-1; 7 bases agree with TRBD2. The V gene's germline CDR1 is SEHNR and CDR2 FQNEAQ (reference sequence). This CDR3 comprises 12 residues. The CDR3, as DNA: TGTTCCAGCAGCTTAGAAGCGGGATCTCAGTTCTTC. This sequence encodes CSSSLEAGSQFF.

This chain connects TRBV7-2 to TRBJ2-2; a weak D match, TRBD2 (6 bases). Trimming cost V 0 bases and J 4 bases, with 15 bases left between them. The CDR3 covers 17 residues. Per the germline V gene, CDR1 is SGHTA and CDR2 is FQGNSA. The CDR3 loop is CASSLAGSGLITGELFF. The CDR3 coding sequence is TGTGCCAGCAGCTTAGCTGGTAGCGGCCTAATCACCGGGGAGCTGTTTTTT.

The chain recombines TRBV2 with TRBJ2-3; 8 bases are a match to TRBD2. Trimming removed 2 bases from V and 2 bases from J; junction bases left unmatched: 9. This CDR3 has 17 amino acids. Germline V gene data show CDR1 as SNHLY and CDR2 as FYNNEI. CDR3 amino acids: CASSERSPGGITDTQYF. CDR3 DNA: TGTGCCAGCAGTGAACGGTCACCGGGGGGGATCACAGATACGCAGTATTTT.

This chain links TRBV6-6 with TRBJ1-2; D unclear. The CDR3 runs 12 residues. Germline V gene lookup returns CDR1 MNHNY and CDR2 SVGAGI (reference sequence). Trimming left V 4 bases short and J 4 bases short, with 7 bases between. The CDR3 sequence: CASSLGGYGYTF. The CDR3 region has the DNA TGTGCCAGCAGTTTGGGAGGCTATGGCTACACCTTC.

The chain recombines TRBV25-1 with TRBJ1-2; weak D call: TRBD1 (5 bases). Germline CDR1 is MGHDK and CDR2 is SYGVNS. V lost 5 bases to trimming and J lost 3 bases, with 10 bases between them. The CDR3 extends over 13 amino acids. CDR3 in amino acids: CASSFGGDYGYTF. CDR3 DNA sequence: TGTGCCAGCAGTTTTGGAGGGGACTATGGCTACACCTTC.

This sequence joins TRBV19 and TRBJ2-5, with D maybe TRBD2 (5 bases). Trimming pared 7 bases from V and 2 bases from J, leaving 17 bases between. The germline CDR1 and CDR2 sequences are LNHDA and SQIVND (reference sequence). CDR3 length: 15 amino acids. The CDR3 loop is CASNGGNGNQETQYF. In DNA, the CDR3 is TGTGCCAGTAATGGTGGCAACGGGAATCAAGAGACCCAGTACTTC.

The chain links TRBV6-5 to TRBJ2-2; 7 positions match TRBD1. The germline V gene encodes CDR1 MNHEY and CDR2 SVGAGI. There are 15 residues in the CDR3. V lost 6 bases to trimming and J lost 5 bases; unmatched junction nucleotides: 9. For the CDR3, the DNA is TGTGCCAGCAGGTCCGGACAGGTCCGTACCGGGGAGCTGTTTTTT. Its protein product is CASRSGQVRTGELFF.

This sequence joins TRBV2 and TRBJ1-5, with TRBD1 matching 9 bases. This CDR3 spans 13 amino acids. Germline CDR1 is SNHLY and CDR2 is FYNNEI. The trim removed 7 bases at V and 7 bases at J, leaving 5 bases unmatched. The CDR3 nucleotides read TGTGCCAGCACCGACAGGGGGAAGCAGCCCCAGCATTTT. This translates into CASTDRGKQPQHF.

This clone was found a few times. CDR3 in amino acids: CASSPFGTSGNIQYF. CDR3 coding DNA: TGTGCCAGCAGCCCCTTCGGGACTAGCGGAAACATTCAGTACTTC. The chain joins TRBV5-4 to TRBJ2-4; 11 nucleotides line up with TRBD2. V gave up 4 bases and J gave up 6 bases; unmatched junction bases: 6. CDR1 and CDR2 from the germline V gene are SGHNT and YYREEE (reference sequence). The CDR3 is 15 residues long.

The chain links TRBV2 to TRBJ2-5; possibly TRBD1 for D (6 bases). Looked up from germline, CDR1 is SNHLY and CDR2 is FYNNEI. V was pared by 6 bases and J by 2 bases, with 13 bases between. The CDR3 runs to 14 residues. CDR3 coding DNA: TGTGCCAGCAGCGTACAGGGACGGCAAGAGACCCAGTACTTC. It encodes CASSVQGRQETQYF.

This clone showed up just once. The chain carries TRBV6-1 and TRBJ1-5, with D unclear. This CDR3 has 15 residues. V was pared by 4 bases and J by 0 bases, with 10 bases between. Germline CDR1 MNHNS, CDR2 SASEGT. Here the CDR3 DNA reads TGTGCCAGCAGTGTGCACAGTGATAGCAATCAGCCCCAGCATTTT. It encodes CASSVHSDSNQPQHF.

The V call is TRBV27, the J call TRBJ1-5; 11 nucleotides align to TRBD1. With V trimmed by 7 bases and J by 6 bases, 5 bases remained unmatched. This CDR3 region has 14 residues. CDR1 and CDR2 (germline): MNHEY, SMNVEV (reference sequence). CDR3 DNA sequence: TGTGCCAGCATCCGGACAGGGGGCGGTCAGCCCCAGCATTTT. This gives the protein CASIRTGGGQPQHF.

The chain joins TRBV10-3 to TRBJ2-3; the D gene is possibly TRBD2 (6 bases). The CDR3 has 16 residues. Trimming pared 0 bases from V and 3 bases from J, leaving 13 bases between. Germline lookup yields CDR1 ENHRY and CDR2 SYGVKD. The CDR3 DNA reads as TGTGCCATCAGTGAGTCCTGGAGCGGGTCGACAGATACGCAGTATTTT. Its translation: CAISESWSGSTDTQYF.

This chain links TRBV6-1 with TRBJ1-2; TRBD1 agrees at 8 bases. With 4 bases clipped from V and 4 bases from J, the junction kept 8 bases outside the gene matches. The CDR3 sequence is 15 residues long. Germline lookup yields CDR1 MNHNS and CDR2 SASEGT. The CDR3: CASSVGTGFGYGYTF. The CDR3 DNA is TGTGCCAGCAGTGTCGGGACAGGATTCGGCTATGGCTACACCTTC.

The V gene is TRBV5-6, the J gene TRBJ1-2; D is ambiguous. CDR3 length: 13 residues. V lost 1 base, J lost 6 bases, and 10 bases lay in between. Germline CDR1 and CDR2: SGHDT and YYEEEE. CDR3 nucleotides: TGTGCCAGCAGCTTGTGGGCAGCGGATGGCTACACCTTC. It translates to CASSLWAADGYTF. Full variable domain (remainder filled in from reference TRBV5-6 and TRBJ1-2): DAGVTQSPTHLIKTRGQQVTLRCSPKSGHDTVSWYQQALGQGPQFIFQYYEEEERQRGNFPDRFSGHQFPNYSSELNVNALLLGDSALYLCASSLWAADGYTFGSGTRLTVV.

CDR3 sequence (DNA): TGTGCCAGCTCACCACCAGCGGGGATGAAAAACATTCAGTACTTC. This codes for CASSPPAGMKNIQYF. The chain has TRBV18 and TRBJ2-4; TRBD2 aligns across 7 bases. Trimming took 0 bases from V and 4 from J; bases not matched to a gene: 3. Germline V gene data show CDR1 as KGHSH and CDR2 as LQKENI. The CDR3 covers 15 residues.

By sample share, this clone is medium-sized (0.01 to 0.1%). The J gene is TRBJ2-7, the V gene TRBV4-1, with 8 bases that match TRBD1. Germline values: CDR1 MGHRA, CDR2 YSYEKL. Trimming took 1 base from V and 5 from J; bases not matched to a gene: 10. There are 16 residues in the CDR3. The CDR3 coding sequence is TGCGCCAGCAGCCAAGGGGTGACAGGGGCCGGGGACGAGCAGTACTTC. It codes for CASSQGVTGAGDEQYF.

This clone was picked up a small number of times. The DNA of the CDR3 is TGTGCCAGCAGCCAATACATCCGGGGTACTGAAGCTTTCTTT. Residues: CASSQYIRGTEAFF. V gene TRBV4-2 combines with J gene TRBJ1-1; no firm D call. Germline V gives CDR1 LGHNA, CDR2 YNFKEQ. V lost 2 bases and J lost 5, with 12 bases in between. The CDR3 has 14 residues.

Written as DNA, the CDR3 is TGTGCCACCAGCAGAGATGTGGGCGCCGAGCAGTACTTC. This encodes CATSRDVGAEQYF. The chain uses TRBV15 and TRBJ2-7; D not resolved. The CDR3 extends over 13 amino acids. Per the germline V gene, CDR1 is LNHNV and CDR2 is YYDKDF (reference sequence). V dropped 0 bases and J dropped 6 bases, with 9 bases sitting between them.

This chain's CDR3 is CASSPGQLLEAFF. The CDR3, as DNA: TGTGCCAGCTCCCCGGGACAATTACTTGAAGCTTTCTTT. The chain couples TRBV18 to TRBJ1-1; D possibly corresponds to TRBD1 (6 bases). Trimming removed 6 bases from V and 7 bases from J, with 15 bases in between. Germline assignment: CDR1 KGHSH and CDR2 LQKENI. The CDR3 runs 13 residues. Using reference TRBV18 and TRBJ1-1 for the parts outside the CDR3, the full variable domain is NAGVMQNPRHLVRRRGQEARLRCSPMKGHSHVYWYRQLPEEGLKFMVYLQKENIIDESGMPKERFSAEFPKEGPSILRIQQVVRGDSAAYFCASSPGQLLEAFFGQGTRLTVV.

Here the CDR3 DNA reads TGTGCCAGCAGCCAGGGGGATCACCAAGAGACCCAGTACTTC. Protein product: CASSQGDHQETQYF. The chain uses TRBV11-2 and TRBJ2-5, with 7 nucleotides matching TRBD1. Germline V gene data show CDR1 as SGHAT and CDR2 as FQNNGV. The CDR3 length is 14 residues. Trimming took 5 bases from V and 0 from J; bases not matched to a gene: 3.

Of note for this clone: Germline and junction disagree at one end, which may indicate a read error. Other DNA sequences of this sample code for an identical CDR3. The chain recombines TRBV25-1 with TRBJ2-3, with 7 bases lining up with TRBD1. The CDR3 extends over 15 amino acids. The germline V gene has CDR1 MGHDK and CDR2 SYGVNS. The CDR3 is CASSETGARTDTQYF. CDR3 coding DNA: TGTGCCAGCAGTGAAACAGGGGCACGCACAGATACGCAATATTTT.

The chain has TRBV4-2 and TRBJ2-7; 8 bases fit TRBD1. V shed 4 bases and J 6 bases; nucleotides not matched to a gene: 8. The CDR3 is 14 residues long. Germline V gene data show CDR1 as LGHNA and CDR2 as YNFKEQ. This CDR3 reads CASSLQGVPSEQYF. The CDR3 coding sequence is TGTGCCAGCAGCCTACAGGGGGTCCCATCCGAGCAGTACTTC.

V usage is TRBV7-2 and J usage is TRBJ2-5; maybe TRBD2 (6 bases). This CDR3 contains 13 residues. V lost 3 bases, J lost 3 bases, and 8 bases lay in between. The germline CDR1 and CDR2 sequences are SGHTA and FQGNSA. The CDR3 loop is CASSFWGEETQYF. CDR3 DNA sequence: TGTGCCAGCAGCTTCTGGGGGGAAGAGACCCAGTACTTC.

This sequence joins TRBV18 and TRBJ1-3, with 8 bases aligning to TRBD1. CDR3 length: 18 residues. V lost 2 bases to trimming and J lost 0 bases; unmatched junction nucleotides: 9. Germline V gene data show CDR1 as KGHSH and CDR2 as LQKENI. CDR3 residues: CASSPDRGGFNSGNTIYF. The CDR3 DNA sequence: TGTGCCAGCTCACCAGACAGGGGCGGGTTCAACTCTGGAAACACCATATATTTT.

This clone has more than one count but fewer than ten. The chain recombines TRBV10-2 with TRBJ2-5, with 11 bases fitting TRBD2. Trimming removed 3 bases from V and 5 bases from J; junction bases left unmatched: 5. The CDR3 is made up of 15 amino acids. Germline loops: CDR1 WSHSY, CDR2 SAAADI. The CDR3 DNA reads as TGCGCCAGCAGTGAACAGGCTAGCGGGGGGGAGACCCAGTACTTC. As protein: CASSEQASGGETQYF.